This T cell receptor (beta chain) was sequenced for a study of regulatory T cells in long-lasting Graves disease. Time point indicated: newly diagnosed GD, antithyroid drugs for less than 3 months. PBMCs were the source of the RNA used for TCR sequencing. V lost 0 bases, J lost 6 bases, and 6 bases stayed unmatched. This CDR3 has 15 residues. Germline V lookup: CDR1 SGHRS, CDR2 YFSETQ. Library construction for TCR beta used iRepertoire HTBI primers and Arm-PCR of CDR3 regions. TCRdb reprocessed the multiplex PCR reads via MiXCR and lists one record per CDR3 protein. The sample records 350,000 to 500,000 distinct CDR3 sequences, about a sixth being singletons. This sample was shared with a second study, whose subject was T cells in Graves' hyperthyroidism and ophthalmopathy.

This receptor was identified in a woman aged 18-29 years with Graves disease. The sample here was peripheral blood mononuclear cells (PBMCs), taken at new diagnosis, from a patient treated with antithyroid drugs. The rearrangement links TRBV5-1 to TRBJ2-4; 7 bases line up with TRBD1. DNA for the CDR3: TGCGCCAGCAGCTTGGGGGAATCAGGGGGAAACATTCAGTACTTC. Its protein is CASSLGESGGNIQYF. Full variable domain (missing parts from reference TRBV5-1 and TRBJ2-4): KAGVTQTPRYLIKTRGQQVTLSCSPISGHRSVSWYQQTPGQGLQFLFEYFSETQRNKGNFPGRFSGRQFSNSRSEMNVSTLELGDSALYLCASSLGESGGNIQYFGAGTRLSVL.